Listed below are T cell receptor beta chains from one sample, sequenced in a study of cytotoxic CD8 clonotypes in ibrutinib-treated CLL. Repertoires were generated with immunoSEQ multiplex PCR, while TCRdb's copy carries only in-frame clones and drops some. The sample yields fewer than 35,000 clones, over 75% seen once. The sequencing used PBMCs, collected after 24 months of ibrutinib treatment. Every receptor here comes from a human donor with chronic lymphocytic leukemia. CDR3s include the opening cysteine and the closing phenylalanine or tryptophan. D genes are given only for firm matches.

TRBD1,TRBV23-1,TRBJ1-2,CASSQFIGDRGNGNYGYTF
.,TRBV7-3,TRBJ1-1,CASRRGPTNTEAFF
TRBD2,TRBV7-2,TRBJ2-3,CASSLDRLAGGLTDTQYF
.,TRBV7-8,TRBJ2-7,CASSFGQGNEQYF
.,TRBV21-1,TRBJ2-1,CASSPDRGNEQFF
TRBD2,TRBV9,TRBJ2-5,CASSVGPSGETQYF
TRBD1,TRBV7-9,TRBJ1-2,CASSTLDRGLYGYTF
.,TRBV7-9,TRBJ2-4,CASSLGAGLGKNIQYF
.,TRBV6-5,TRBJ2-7,CASSYQDSASYEQYF
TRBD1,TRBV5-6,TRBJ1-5,CASSLDRGQPQHF
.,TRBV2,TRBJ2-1,CASNGGLGEQFF
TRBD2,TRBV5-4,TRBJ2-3,CASSRTTSGDVDTQYF
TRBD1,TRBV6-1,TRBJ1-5,CASSEFGQGNQPQHF
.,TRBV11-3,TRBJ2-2,CASSLGSGELFF
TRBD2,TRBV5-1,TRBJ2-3,CASSLSSGEWDTQYF
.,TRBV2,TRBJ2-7,CASSDLQLYEQYF